A single sample gave rise to the 18 T cell receptor beta chains below, sequenced in a study of response to subunit inactivated influenza vaccine. TCRdb redid the calling of the RT-PCR reads with MiXCR, one entry per CDR3 protein. This table has hundreds of thousands of distinct CDR3 sequences, about an eighth appearing once. This sample comprised PBMCs from blood, obtained on the day of vaccination. The receptor set was obtained from a man aged 45 to 65 who received an inactivated influenza vaccine.

V gene TRBV7-2 combines with J gene TRBJ2-7; 8 bases fit TRBD2. The CDR3 runs 15 residues. The V gene's germline CDR1 is SGHTA and CDR2 FQGNSA. Trimming cost V 5 bases and J 2 bases; bases outside gene matches: 8. CDR3 DNA sequence: TGTGCCAGCAGCCCGGGAGGGACTACGACCTACGAGCAGTACTTC. Translating gives CASSPGGTTTYEQYF.

This chain connects TRBV5-1 to TRBJ2-3; 7 nucleotides match TRBD2. The CDR3 has 17 residues. Per germline, CDR1 SGHRS and CDR2 YFSETQ. Trimming took 0 bases from V and 1 from J; bases not matched to a gene: 8. DNA of the CDR3: TGCGCCAGCAGCTTGGAGGCTAGCGGAGGTGGCACAGATACGCAGTATTTT. This sequence encodes CASSLEASGGGTDTQYF. Full variable domain (missing parts from reference TRBV5-1 and TRBJ2-3): KAGVTQTPRYLIKTRGQQVTLSCSPISGHRSVSWYQQTPGQGLQFLFEYFSETQRNKGNFPGRFSGRQFSNSRSEMNVSTLELGDSALYLCASSLEASGGGTDTQYFGPGTRLTVL.

This clonotype was observed at least ten times. J is TRBJ2-1 and V is TRBV27, with D perhaps being TRBD1 or TRBD2 (5 bases each). Germline lookup yields CDR1 MNHEY and CDR2 SMNVEV (reference sequence). This CDR3 has 15 amino acids. Trimming left V 5 bases short and J 5 bases short, with 16 bases between. In DNA form, the CDR3 reads TGTGCCAGCAGTCCCCTTTCGGGGCTTAACAATGAGCAGTTCTTC. Its translation: CASSPLSGLNNEQFF.

This clonotype was seen a few times. The chain links TRBV12-3 or TRBV12-4 to TRBJ1-5; D ambiguous. The CDR3 is 12 residues long. With 3 bases removed from V and 5 bases from J, the gap between germline ends came to 5 bases. In nucleotides, the CDR3 is TGTGCCAGCAGTTTCGGTCATCAGCCCCAGCATTTT. The encoded protein is CASSFGHQPQHF.

The CDR3 DNA sequence: TGCGCCAGCAGCCATGGGTCGGTCCAGGGGTCCCAAGAGACCCAGTACTTC. It is translated as CASSHGSVQGSQETQYF. V and J are TRBV5-1 and TRBJ2-5, with a weak D call TRBD1 (6 bases). The CDR3 extends over 17 amino acids. Germline assignment: CDR1 SGHRS and CDR2 YFSETQ. V lost 4 bases to trimming and J lost 1 base, with 20 bases between them.

This clonotype came up a few times. The J gene is TRBJ2-2, the V gene TRBV5-1, with TRBD2 as a possible D gene (6 bases). With 7 bases removed from V and 6 bases from J, the gap between germline ends came to 16 bases. The CDR3 is 14 amino acids. In germline, CDR1 is SGHRS, CDR2 YFSETQ. CDR3 DNA: TGCGCCAGCCGGCCTACTGGGGGGTCCGGGGAGCTGTTTTTT. This translates into CASRPTGGSGELFF.

This chain joins TRBV24-1 and TRBJ2-5; 7 bases are shared with TRBD1. V lost 4 bases, J lost 1 base, and 5 bases stayed unmatched. Germline-derived CDR1 and CDR2 are KGHDR and SFDVKD. The CDR3 extends over 15 amino acids. This chain's CDR3 is CATSELTGFQETQYF. The CDR3 DNA follows: TGTGCCACCAGTGAATTGACAGGGTTCCAAGAGACCCAGTACTTC.

The sample holds a few counts of this clonotype. The J gene is TRBJ2-1, the V gene TRBV5-1, with a weak D call TRBD1 (6 bases). V was shortened by 2 bases and J by 4 bases, with 7 bases between the two germline ends. CDR3 size: 13 residues. The germline V gene has CDR1 SGHRS and CDR2 YFSETQ. CDR3 in amino acids: CASSFRGYNEQFF. CDR3 bases: TGCGCCAGCAGCTTCAGGGGATACAATGAGCAGTTCTTC. The full variable domain, with the rest looked up from reference TRBV5-1 and TRBJ2-1, is KAGVTQTPRYLIKTRGQQVTLSCSPISGHRSVSWYQQTPGQGLQFLFEYFSETQRNKGNFPGRFSGRQFSNSRSEMNVSTLELGDSALYLCASSFRGYNEQFFGPGTRLTVL.

This clonotype was seen ten or more times. The genes are TRBV6-5 and TRBJ2-3, with D possibly matching TRBD2 (5 bases). CDR3 length: 14 amino acids. Germline V gene data show CDR1 as MNHEY and CDR2 as SVGAGI. V lost 4 bases and J lost 5, with 13 bases in between. The CDR3, as DNA: TGTGCCAGCAGTTCCGACGGGGTCCAAGATACGCAGTATTTT. Translating gives CASSSDGVQDTQYF.

This clonotype has ten or more counts. This chain joins TRBV6-2 or TRBV6-3 and TRBJ2-2; D remains unclear. V was clipped by 5 bases and J by 6 bases, with 19 bases between them. Germline V gene lookup returns CDR1 MNHEY and CDR2 SVGEGT. This CDR3 spans 16 amino acids. CDR3 nucleotides: TGTGCCAGCAGTCGTATCGCGCCCCACTCCCCCGGGGAGCTGTTTTTT. This encodes CASSRIAPHSPGELFF.

In this sample, this clonotype turned up a few times. This chain connects TRBV6-1 to TRBJ1-1, with TRBD1 matching over 12 bases. The germline gives CDR1 MNHNS, CDR2 SASEGT. The CDR3 sequence is 16 residues long. Germline trimming cut 5 bases from V and 5 bases from J; bases unmatched to any gene: 9. The CDR3 DNA reads TGTGCCAGCAGTCCCGTGGGGACAGGGGGCAAAACTGAAGCTTTCTTT. Residues: CASSPVGTGGKTEAFF.

The chain is built from TRBV20-1 and TRBJ2-3, with no clear D. V shed 0 bases and J shed 5 bases, with 15 bases lying between them. Germline assignment: CDR1 DFQATT and CDR2 SNEGSKA (reference sequence). The length of the CDR3 is 15 residues. DNA for the CDR3: TGCAGTGCTAGAGATGCGAAGGGATGGGTAGATACGCAGTATTTT. Amino acids: CSARDAKGWVDTQYF.

There are many counts of this clonotype. This chain uses TRBV7-2 with TRBJ1-5, with D unclear. V was shortened by 4 bases and J by 5 bases, with 15 bases between the two germline ends. The germline CDR1 and CDR2 sequences are SGHTA and FQGNSA. This CDR3 contains 15 residues. The DNA of the CDR3 is TGTGCCAGCAGCTATACCCTTGGGCCGTATCAGCCCCAGCATTTT. Translated: CASSYTLGPYQPQHF. The whole variable domain, remainder taken from reference TRBV7-2 and TRBJ1-5, is GAGVSQSPSNKVTEKGKDVELRCDPISGHTALYWYRQSLGQGLEFLIYFQGNSAPDKSGLPSDRFSAERTGGSVSTLTIQRTQQEDSAVYLCASSYTLGPYQPQHFGDGTRLSIL.

This chain joins TRBV12-3 or TRBV12-4 and TRBJ2-2; D not resolved. V lost 2 bases, J lost 0 bases, and 7 bases lay in between. CDR3 size: 15 residues. CDR3 coding DNA: TGTGCCAGCAGTTTATCTAGAGCGAACACCGGGGAGCTGTTTTTT. Residues: CASSLSRANTGELFF.

The J gene is TRBJ1-5, the V gene TRBV6-2 or TRBV6-3; weak D call: TRBD1 (5 bases). This CDR3 is 12 amino acids long. Looked up from germline, CDR1 is MNHEY and CDR2 is SVGEGT. V lost 10 bases, J lost 7 bases, and 14 bases lay in between. The CDR3 protein is CATRRRDQPQHF. As DNA, the CDR3 is TGTGCCACCCGCAGACGGGACCAGCCCCAGCATTTT.

The chain recombines TRBV28 with TRBJ1-2; D not certain. V was clipped by 10 bases and J by 2 bases, with 11 bases between them. Germline CDR1 reads MDHEN; CDR2 reads SYDVKM. The CDR3 runs 12 residues. The CDR3 DNA sequence: TGTGCCACTGGAGCAATAAACTATGGCTACACCTTC. Protein: CATGAINYGYTF.

This clonotype was found many times. The V call is TRBV19, the J call TRBJ1-3; tentative D call: TRBD1 (5 bases). The CDR3 sequence is 14 residues long. CDR1 and CDR2 (germline): LNHDA, SQIVND (reference sequence). V was pared by 8 bases and J by 0 bases, with 11 bases between. The CDR3 loop reads CASGTANSGNTIYF. CDR3 nucleotide sequence: TGTGCCAGTGGGACTGCTAACTCTGGAAACACCATATATTTT. Full variable domain (rest looked up from reference TRBV19 and TRBJ1-3): DGGITQSPKYLFRKEGQNVTLSCEQNLNHDAMYWYRQDPGQGLRLIYYSQIVNDFQKGDIAEGYSVSREKKESFPLTVTSAQKNPTAFYLCASGTANSGNTIYFGEGSWLTVV.

Only a few counts were recorded for this clonotype. The chain recombines TRBV6-1 with TRBJ2-4; D remains unclear. Germline loops: CDR1 MNHNS, CDR2 SASEGT. V shed 6 bases and J shed 0 bases, with 6 bases lying between them. The CDR3 length is 13 residues. The CDR3: CASRPRAKNIQYF. The CDR3, as DNA: TGTGCCAGCAGACCTAGAGCCAAAAACATTCAGTACTTC.